This entry features one TCR beta chain sequence. Profiling relied on immunoSEQ multiplex PCR, and the TCRdb table lists in-frame clones only, not all of them. Found here are 110,000 or so clones, around 83% of them singletons; the top ten hold 4% to 5%. Deletions cut 0 bases from V and 7 bases from J, with 17 bases between. Germline V CDR1 and CDR2: SGDLS, YYNGEE. This CDR3 has 15 residues. The data stem from a study of blood T cell repertoires in COVID-19. The specimen sequenced was peripheral blood. J is TRBJ2-7 and V is TRBV9; D might be TRBD2 (6 bases). This sequence originates from a woman aged 70-85 years with acute or convalescent COVID-19. CDR3: CASSVEGGTRGEQYF. The CDR3 coding sequence is TGTGCCAGCAGCGTAGAGGGCGGGACCCGGGGTGAGCAGTACTTC. Full variable domain (missing parts from reference TRBV9 and TRBJ2-7): DSGVTQTPKHLITATGQRVTLRCSPRSGDLSVYWYQQSLDQGLQFLIQYYNGEERAKGNILERFSAQQFPDLHSELNLSSLELGDSALYFCASSVEGGTRGEQYFGPGTRLTVT.